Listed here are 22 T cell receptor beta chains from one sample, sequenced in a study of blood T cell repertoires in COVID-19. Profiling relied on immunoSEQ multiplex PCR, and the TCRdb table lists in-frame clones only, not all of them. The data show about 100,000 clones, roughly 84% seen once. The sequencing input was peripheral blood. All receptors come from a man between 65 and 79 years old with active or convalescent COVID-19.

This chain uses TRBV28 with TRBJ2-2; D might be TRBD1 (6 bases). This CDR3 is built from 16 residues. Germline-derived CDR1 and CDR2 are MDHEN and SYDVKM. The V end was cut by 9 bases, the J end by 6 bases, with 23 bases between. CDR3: CARIKSTGLLAGELFF. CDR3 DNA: TGTGCCAGGATAAAATCGACAGGTCTGTTGGCCGGGGAGCTGTTTTTT.

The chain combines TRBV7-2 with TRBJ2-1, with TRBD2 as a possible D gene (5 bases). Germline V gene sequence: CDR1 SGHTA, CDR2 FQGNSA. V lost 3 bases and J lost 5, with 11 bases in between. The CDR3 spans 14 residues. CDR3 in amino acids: CASSFGGRNNEQFF. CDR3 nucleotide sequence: TGTGCCAGCAGCTTTGGAGGACGAAACAATGAGCAGTTCTTC.

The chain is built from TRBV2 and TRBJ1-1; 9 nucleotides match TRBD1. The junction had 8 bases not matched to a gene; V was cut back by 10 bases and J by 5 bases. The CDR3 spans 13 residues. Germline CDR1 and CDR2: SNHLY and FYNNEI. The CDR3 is CATQQGAWTEAFF. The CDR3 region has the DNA TGTGCCACCCAACAGGGGGCTTGGACTGAAGCTTTCTTT. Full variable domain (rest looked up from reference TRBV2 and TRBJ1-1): EPEVTQTPSHQVTQMGQEVILRCVPISNHLYFYWYRQILGQKVEFLVSFYNNEISEKSEIFDDQFSVERPDGSNFTLKIRSTKLEDSAMYFCATQQGAWTEAFFGQGTRLTVV.

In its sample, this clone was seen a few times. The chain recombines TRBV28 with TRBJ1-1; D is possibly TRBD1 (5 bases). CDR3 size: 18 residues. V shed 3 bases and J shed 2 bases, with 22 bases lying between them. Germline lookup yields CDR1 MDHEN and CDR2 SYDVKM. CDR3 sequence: CASSLWSGRSGFNTEAFF. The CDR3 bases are TGTGCCAGCAGTTTGTGGTCAGGGAGGTCAGGGTTTAACACTGAAGCTTTCTTT. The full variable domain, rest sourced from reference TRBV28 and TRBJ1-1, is DVKVTQSSRYLVKRTGEKVFLECVQDMDHENMFWYRQDPGLGLRLIYFSYDVKMKEKGDIPEGYSVSREKKERFSLILESASTNQTSMYLCASSLWSGRSGFNTEAFFGQGTRLTVV.

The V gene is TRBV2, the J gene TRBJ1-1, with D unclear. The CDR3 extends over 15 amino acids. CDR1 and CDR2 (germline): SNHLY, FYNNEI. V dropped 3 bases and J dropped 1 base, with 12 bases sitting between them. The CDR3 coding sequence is TGTGCCAGCAGTGAGTCGGGTGTTCCGAACACTGAAGCTTTCTTT. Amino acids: CASSESGVPNTEAFF.

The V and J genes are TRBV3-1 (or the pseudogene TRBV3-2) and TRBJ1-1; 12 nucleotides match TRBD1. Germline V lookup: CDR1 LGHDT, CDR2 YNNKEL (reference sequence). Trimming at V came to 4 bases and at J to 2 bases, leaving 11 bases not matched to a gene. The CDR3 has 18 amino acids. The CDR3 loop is CASSPRDRGLGLNTEAFF. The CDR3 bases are TGTGCCAGCAGCCCGAGGGACAGGGGGCTCGGGCTAAACACTGAAGCTTTCTTT.

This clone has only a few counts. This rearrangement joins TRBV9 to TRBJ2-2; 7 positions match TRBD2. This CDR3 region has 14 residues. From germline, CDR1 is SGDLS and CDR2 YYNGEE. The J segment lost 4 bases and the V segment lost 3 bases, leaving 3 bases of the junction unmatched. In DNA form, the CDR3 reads TGTGCCAGCAGCGGTAGGGAGGGCACCGGGGAGCTGTTTTTT. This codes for CASSGREGTGELFF.

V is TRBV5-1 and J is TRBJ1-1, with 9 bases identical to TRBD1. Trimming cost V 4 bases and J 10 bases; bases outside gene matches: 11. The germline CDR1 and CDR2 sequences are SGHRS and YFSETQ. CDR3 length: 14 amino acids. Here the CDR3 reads CASSERTGATGAFF. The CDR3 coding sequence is TGCGCCAGCAGCGAAAGGACAGGGGCAACGGGAGCTTTCTTT.

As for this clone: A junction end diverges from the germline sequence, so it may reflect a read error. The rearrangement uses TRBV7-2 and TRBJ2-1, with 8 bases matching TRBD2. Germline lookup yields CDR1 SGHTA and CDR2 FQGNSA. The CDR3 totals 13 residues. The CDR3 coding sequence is TGTGCCAGCAGCTTAGTTCTAGGAGCGGGGGATCTCTTC. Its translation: CASSLVLGAGDLF.

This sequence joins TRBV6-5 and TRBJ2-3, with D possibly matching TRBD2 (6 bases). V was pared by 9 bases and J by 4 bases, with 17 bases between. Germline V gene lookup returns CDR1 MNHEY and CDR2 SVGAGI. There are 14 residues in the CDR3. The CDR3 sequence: CASLGGRVADTQYF. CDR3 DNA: TGTGCCAGTCTGGGAGGAAGGGTTGCAGATACGCAGTATTTT.

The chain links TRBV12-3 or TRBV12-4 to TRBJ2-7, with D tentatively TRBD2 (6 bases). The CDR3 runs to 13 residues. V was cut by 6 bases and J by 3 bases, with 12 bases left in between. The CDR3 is CASRNAGGYEQYF. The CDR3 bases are TGTGCCAGCAGAAACGCCGGGGGCTACGAGCAGTACTTC.

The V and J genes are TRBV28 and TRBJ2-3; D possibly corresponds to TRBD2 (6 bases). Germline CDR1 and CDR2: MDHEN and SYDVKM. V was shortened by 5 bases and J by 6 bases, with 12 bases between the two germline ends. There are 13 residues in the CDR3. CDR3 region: CASSPPGRDTQYF. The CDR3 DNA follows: TGTGCCAGCAGTCCCCCAGGGAGGGATACGCAGTATTTT. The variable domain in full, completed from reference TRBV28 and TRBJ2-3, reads DVKVTQSSRYLVKRTGEKVFLECVQDMDHENMFWYRQDPGLGLRLIYFSYDVKMKEKGDIPEGYSVSREKKERFSLILESASTNQTSMYLCASSPPGRDTQYFGPGTRLTVL.

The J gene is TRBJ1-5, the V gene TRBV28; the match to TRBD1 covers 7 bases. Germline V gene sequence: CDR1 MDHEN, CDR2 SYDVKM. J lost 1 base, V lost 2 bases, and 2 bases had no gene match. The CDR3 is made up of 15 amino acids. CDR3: CASSLPGQSNQPQHF. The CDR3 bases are TGTGCCAGCAGTTTACCGGGACAGAGCAATCAGCCCCAGCATTTT.

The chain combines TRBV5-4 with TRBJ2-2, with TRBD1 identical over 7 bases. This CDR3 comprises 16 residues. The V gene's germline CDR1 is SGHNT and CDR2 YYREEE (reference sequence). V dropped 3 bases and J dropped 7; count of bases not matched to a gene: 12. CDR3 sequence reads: CASSSRQGRGGGELFF. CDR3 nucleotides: TGTGCCAGCAGCTCACGACAGGGAAGAGGGGGCGGGGAGCTGTTTTTT.

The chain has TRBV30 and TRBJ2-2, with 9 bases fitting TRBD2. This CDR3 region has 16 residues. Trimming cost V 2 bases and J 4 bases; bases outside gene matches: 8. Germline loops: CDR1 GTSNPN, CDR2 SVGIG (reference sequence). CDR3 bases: TGTGCCTGGAGTTCTGGGCGGGGGGGCCTCACCGGGGAGCTGTTTTTT. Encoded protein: CAWSSGRGGLTGELFF.

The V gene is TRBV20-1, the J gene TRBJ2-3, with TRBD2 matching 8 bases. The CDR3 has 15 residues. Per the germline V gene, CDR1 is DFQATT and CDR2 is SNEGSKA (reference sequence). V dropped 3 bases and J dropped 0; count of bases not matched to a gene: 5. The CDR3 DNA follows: TGCAGTGCTAGTGTAGCGGGGATCAGCACAGATACGCAGTATTTT. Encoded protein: CSASVAGISTDTQYF.

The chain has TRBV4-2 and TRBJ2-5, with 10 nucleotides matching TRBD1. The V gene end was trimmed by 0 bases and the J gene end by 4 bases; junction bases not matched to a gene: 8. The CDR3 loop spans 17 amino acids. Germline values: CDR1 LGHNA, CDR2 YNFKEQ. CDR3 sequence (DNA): TGTGCCAGCAGCCAAGAAGGTCGGGGGACAGGGGCAGAGACCCAGTACTTC. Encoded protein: CASSQEGRGTGAETQYF.

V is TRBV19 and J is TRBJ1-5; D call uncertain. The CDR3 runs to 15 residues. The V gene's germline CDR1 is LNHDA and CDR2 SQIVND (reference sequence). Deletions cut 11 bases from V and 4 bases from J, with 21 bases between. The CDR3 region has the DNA TGTGCCTCAACCCCTGGCCCCGCGGGGAATCAGCCCCAGCATTTT. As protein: CASTPGPAGNQPQHF.

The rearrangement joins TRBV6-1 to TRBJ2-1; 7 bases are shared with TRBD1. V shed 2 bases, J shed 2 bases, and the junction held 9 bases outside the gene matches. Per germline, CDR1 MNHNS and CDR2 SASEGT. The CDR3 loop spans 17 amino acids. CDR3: CASSEIFRDRPYNEQFF. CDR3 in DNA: TGTGCCAGCAGTGAAATTTTTCGGGACAGACCCTACAATGAGCAGTTCTTC.

In DNA, the CDR3 is TGTGCCTGGAGTGTATCCAGGGAGGGTGAGCAGTTCTTC. This translates into CAWSVSREGEQFF. The V and J genes are TRBV30 and TRBJ2-1; TRBD2 matches 7 bases. Losses at the gene ends were 0 bases for V and 9 bases for J; bases not matched to a gene: 5. This CDR3 comprises 13 residues. The germline gives CDR1 GTSNPN, CDR2 SVGIG (reference sequence). Drawing the rest from reference TRBV30 and TRBJ2-1, the complete variable domain is SQTIHQWPATLVQPVGSPLSLECTVEGTSNPNLYWYRQAAGRGLQLLFYSVGIGQISSEVPQNLSASRPQDRQFILSSKKLLLSDSGFYLCAWSVSREGEQFFGPGTRLTVL.

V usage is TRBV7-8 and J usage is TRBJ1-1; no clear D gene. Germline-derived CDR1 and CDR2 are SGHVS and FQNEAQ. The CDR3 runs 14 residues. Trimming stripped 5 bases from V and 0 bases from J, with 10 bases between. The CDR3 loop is CASSPNPMNTEAFF. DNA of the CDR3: TGTGCCAGCAGCCCTAACCCTATGAACACTGAAGCTTTCTTT.

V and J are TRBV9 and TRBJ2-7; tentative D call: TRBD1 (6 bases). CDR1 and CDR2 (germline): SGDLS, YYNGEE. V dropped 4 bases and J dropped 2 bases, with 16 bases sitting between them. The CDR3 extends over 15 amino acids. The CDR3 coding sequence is TGTGCCAGCAGCCCCCAGATCGGGACAACCTACGAGCAGTACTTC. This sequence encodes CASSPQIGTTYEQYF.